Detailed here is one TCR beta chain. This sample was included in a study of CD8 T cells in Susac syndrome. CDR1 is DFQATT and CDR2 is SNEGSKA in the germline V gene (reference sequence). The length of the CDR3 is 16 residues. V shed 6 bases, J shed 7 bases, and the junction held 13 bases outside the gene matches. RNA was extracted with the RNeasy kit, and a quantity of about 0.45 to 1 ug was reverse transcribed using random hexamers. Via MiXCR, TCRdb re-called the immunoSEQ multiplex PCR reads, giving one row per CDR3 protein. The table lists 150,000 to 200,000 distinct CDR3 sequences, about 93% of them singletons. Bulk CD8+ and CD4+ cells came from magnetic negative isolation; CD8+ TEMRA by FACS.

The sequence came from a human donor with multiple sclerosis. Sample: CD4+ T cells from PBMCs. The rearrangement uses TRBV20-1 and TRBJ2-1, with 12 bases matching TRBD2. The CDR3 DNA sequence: TGCAGTGCACAGAAGGTGTTGACTAGCGGGAGAAATGAGCAGTTCTTC. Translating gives CSAQKVLTSGRNEQFF.